This T cell receptor (beta chain) was sequenced during a study of blood T cells in healthy people across ages (dated by TCRdb to about 2015). Looking at the study overall: In model experiments, template switching captured about one uniquely barcoded TCR beta cDNA molecule for every two T cells. To track age-related changes in TCR beta repertoire diversity, the study relied on deep sequencing normalized with unique cDNA molecular identifiers. Donors were grouped into four age groups: young (average 16 years), middle-aged (39), aged (over 55) and long-lived (around 82). To avoid experimental bias, donors of different ages were spread randomly across the sequencing lanes. Two additional independent replicas of 1 million unique cDNA reads from the same blood draw were analyzed for two donors (one aged 18 to 29 and one aged 80 or older).

The library was obtained by 5' RACE. Sequencer: Illumina HiSeq 2500. A second roughly 7 to 11 cycle PCR used a sample-barcoded 5' primer and a J-beta primer mix. A template-switch 5' adaptor carrying 12 random nucleotides introduced a unique molecular identifier onto each TCR beta cDNA molecule. At least 2.5 million CDR3-containing paired-end reads were obtained from each sample. First-strand cDNA synthesis was performed from all RNA using the Mint cDNA synthesis kit, with priming by a TRBC-specific oligonucleotide. Following uracil-DNA glycosylase treatment, a first 18-cycle PCR with universal primers M1SS and BC2_uni_R was performed on all cDNA. In the source study's methods: Each sample was normalized by randomly selecting 1 million high-quality reads, each carrying a distinct molecular identifier. Instead of being binned into consensus sequences, reads with shared molecular identifiers were discarded. MiTCR, set to a Q25 quality threshold and the strictest error-elimination algorithm, was used for CDR3 identification, clonotype clustering and error correction. A nonparametric unseen species model with Euler transformation was used to estimate a lower bound on total TCR beta diversity. Through fastp at Q25 and MiXCR, TCRdb rebuilt clones from the public reads, retaining in-frame beta chains. Identical CDR3 protein sequences are pooled into one entry, listed with their most common genes and DNA. TCRdb assigned the V and J calls; the authors' analysis was not used. The sample table records over a million distinct CDR3 sequences; around 55% of these occur just once. The ten largest clonotypes hold 6.7% of the sample.

The donors were roughly 38 Caucasian individuals from Russia, aged about 6 to 95 years, who were systemically healthy. About 9.6 milliliters of peripheral blood were collected from each donor into EDTA-treated Vacutainer tubes. PBMCs were isolated by Ficoll-Paque density-gradient centrifugation, with at least 7 million obtained per sample. Trizol reagent was used to extract total RNA from PBMCs, with at least 6 micrograms per sample. For every donor, flow cytometry on a PBMC aliquot measured the percentage of naive CD45RAhigh/CD27high T cells. A word on this clonotype: The target of this receptor is not known. Within one base of it there is no much larger clone, and no base qualities were kept.

Overall study outcomes, separate from this receptor: Estimates of total diversity based on one million sequenced T cells were considered lower bounds and underestimates. As age increased, observed TCR beta diversity per million T cells dropped in a roughly linear way, and a significant reduction was already evident by age around 41. The CMV infection status of donors was not known, potentially confounding age-related changes in expanded clonotypes. Observed TCR beta diversity correlated strongly with the percentage of naive T cells measured by flow cytometry. The long-lived group showed more naive CD4+ T cells, fewer expanded clones and increased TCR diversity than the aged group, suggesting age selection. Conclusive comparison of naive and antigen-experienced compartments was prevented by the profiling of bulk unsorted PBMCs.

The junction shows trimming of 1 base on V and 0 bases on J, plus 11 bases between the germline ends. Taken from cysteine to phenylalanine, the CDR3 has 16 residues. Just CDR3 DNA is preserved here, 48 bases in frame from base 1. Taken from the germline V gene, the CDR1 and CDR2 loops are SGHRS and YFSETQ. Source material: blood. The chain joins TRBV5-1 to TRBJ1-5, with TRBD1 tentatively as D gene (5 bases match). The receptor comes from a man younger than 30 in good health. The CDR3 reads as follows: CASSLRGMDSNQPQHF. The bases read TGCGCCAGCAGCTTGAGGGGAATGGATAGCAATCAGCCCCAGCATTTT.